The 8 T cell receptor beta chains given below trace back to one sample, sequenced in a study of regulatory T cells in long-lasting Graves disease. Arm-PCR of CDR3 regions and iRepertoire HTBI primers were used to build TCR beta libraries. TCRdb independently ran MiXCR on the multiplex PCR reads; one entry per CDR3 protein. The top ten hold 25% of the sample, which has 400,000 to 650,000 distinct CDR3 sequences, 16% seen once. Time point specified: newly diagnosed GD, antithyroid drugs for less than 3 months. The TCR library used RNA extracted from PBMCs. A further study also used this sample, focusing on T cells in Graves' hyperthyroidism and ophthalmopathy.

The sample here was peripheral blood mononuclear cells (PBMCs), taken at new diagnosis, from a patient treated with antithyroid drugs. The receptors here all came from a woman between 40 and 65 years old with Graves disease.

This clonotype occurred many times. V gene TRBV30 combines with J gene TRBJ2-7; D gene uncertain. Trimming removed 4 bases from V and 5 bases from J, with 15 bases in between. CDR3 length: 13 residues. The germline CDR1 and CDR2 sequences are GTSNPN and SVGIG (reference sequence). The CDR3 DNA reads as TGTGCCTGGATACGGGCGCGAGAAAACGAGCAGTACTTC. Amino acid sequence: CAWIRARENEQYF.

The chain recombines TRBV9 with TRBJ1-3, with unresolved D. This CDR3 has 12 amino acids. The V end lost 4 bases, the J end lost 7 bases, and 9 bases lay between the germline ends. Germline CDR1 reads SGDLS; CDR2 reads YYNGEE. For the CDR3, the DNA is TGTGCCAGCAGCCCAAATGTGAACACCATATATTTT. Its protein product is CASSPNVNTIYF.

The chain is built from TRBV20-1 and TRBJ2-1, with 9 nucleotides matching TRBD1. The germline CDR1 and CDR2 sequences are DFQATT and SNEGSKA (reference sequence). V gave up 6 bases and J gave up 1 base; unmatched junction bases: 4. This CDR3 has 14 residues. The CDR3 loop is CSARDRVSYNEQFF. The CDR3 region has the DNA TGCAGTGCCAGGGACAGGGTGTCCTACAATGAGCAGTTCTTC.

This clonotype was observed many times. This chain uses TRBV5-1 with TRBJ1-1; TRBD1 matches 9 bases. The V gene's germline CDR1 is SGHRS and CDR2 YFSETQ. Trimming took 5 bases from V and 1 from J; bases not matched to a gene: 12. This CDR3 contains 17 residues. This CDR3 reads CASRPQGAVGENTEAFF. DNA of the CDR3: TGCGCCAGCAGACCACAGGGGGCGGTTGGGGAGAACACTGAAGCTTTCTTT.

Many counts were recorded for this clonotype. CDR3 in DNA: TGTGCCAGCAGTGGGGCCTCCAATGAGCAGTTCTTC. As protein: CASSGASNEQFF. This chain links TRBV12-3 or TRBV12-4 with TRBJ2-1; possibly TRBD1 for D (5 bases). This CDR3 is 12 amino acids long. Trimming stripped 5 bases from V and 6 bases from J, with 8 bases between.

The rearrangement uses TRBV7-9 and TRBJ2-1; possibly TRBD2 for D (7 bases). The germline V gene has CDR1 SEHNR and CDR2 FQNEAQ (reference sequence). Trimming shortened V by 5 bases and J by 5 bases, and 19 bases separated the two germline ends. The CDR3 runs to 16 residues. The CDR3 reads CASSLLAGGPHNEQFF. As DNA, the CDR3 is TGTGCCAGCAGCCTATTGGCCGGGGGGCCTCACAATGAGCAGTTCTTC.

This clonotype occurred many times. The chain recombines TRBV15 with TRBJ1-4; weak D call: TRBD1 (5 bases). Looked up from germline, CDR1 is LNHNV and CDR2 is YYDKDF (reference sequence). Trimming left V 3 bases short and J 2 bases short, with 10 bases between. This CDR3 contains 15 residues. For the CDR3, the DNA is TGTGCCACCAGCAGGGACATGTCGACTAATGAAAAACTGTTTTTT. This sequence encodes CATSRDMSTNEKLFF.

In this sample, this clonotype turned up a few times. The chain links TRBV6-1 to TRBJ2-7; D is unresolved. V lost 4 bases, J lost 2 bases, and 9 bases lay in between. The CDR3 has 13 amino acids. Germline CDR1 MNHNS, CDR2 SASEGT. The CDR3 DNA follows: TGTGCCAGCAGTGGGACCCCGGCCTACGAGCAGTACTTC. Its translation: CASSGTPAYEQYF.